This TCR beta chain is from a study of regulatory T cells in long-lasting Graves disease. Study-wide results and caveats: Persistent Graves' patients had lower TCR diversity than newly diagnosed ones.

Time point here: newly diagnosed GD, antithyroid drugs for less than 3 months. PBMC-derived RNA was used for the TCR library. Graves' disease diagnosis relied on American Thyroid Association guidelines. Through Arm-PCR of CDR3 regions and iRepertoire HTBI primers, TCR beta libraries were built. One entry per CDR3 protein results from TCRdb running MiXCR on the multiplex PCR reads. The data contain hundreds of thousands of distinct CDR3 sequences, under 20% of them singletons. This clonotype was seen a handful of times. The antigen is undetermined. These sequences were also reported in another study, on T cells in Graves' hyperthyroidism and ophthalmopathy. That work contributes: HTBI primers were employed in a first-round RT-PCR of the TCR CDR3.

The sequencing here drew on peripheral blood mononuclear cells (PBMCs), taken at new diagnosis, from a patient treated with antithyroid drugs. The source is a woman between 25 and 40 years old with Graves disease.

This chain's CDR3 is CASSRNRGPSSGNTIYF. CDR3 nucleotide sequence: TGTGCCAGCAGCCGGAACAGGGGGCCGAGCTCTGGAAACACCATATATTTT. The rearrangement links TRBV5-6 to TRBJ1-3; 9 nucleotides align to TRBD1. Losses at the gene ends were 4 bases for V and 0 bases for J; bases not matched to a gene: 8. Germline V gene sequence: CDR1 SGHDT, CDR2 YYEEEE. The CDR3 totals 17 residues.